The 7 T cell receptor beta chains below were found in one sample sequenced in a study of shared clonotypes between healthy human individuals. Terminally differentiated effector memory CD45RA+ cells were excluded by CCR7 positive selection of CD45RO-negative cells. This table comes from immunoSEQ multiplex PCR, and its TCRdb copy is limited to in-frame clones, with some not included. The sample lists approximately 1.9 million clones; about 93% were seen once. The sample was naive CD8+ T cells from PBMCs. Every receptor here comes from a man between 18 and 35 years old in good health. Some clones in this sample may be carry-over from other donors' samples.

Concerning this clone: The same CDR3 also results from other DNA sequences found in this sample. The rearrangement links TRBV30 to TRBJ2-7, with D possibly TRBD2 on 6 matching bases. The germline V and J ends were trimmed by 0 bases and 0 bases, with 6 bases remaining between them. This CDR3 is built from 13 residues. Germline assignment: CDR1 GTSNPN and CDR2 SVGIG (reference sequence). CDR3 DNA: TGTGCCTGGAGTGTAGCGGGCTCCTACGAGCAGTACTTC. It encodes CAWSVAGSYEQYF.

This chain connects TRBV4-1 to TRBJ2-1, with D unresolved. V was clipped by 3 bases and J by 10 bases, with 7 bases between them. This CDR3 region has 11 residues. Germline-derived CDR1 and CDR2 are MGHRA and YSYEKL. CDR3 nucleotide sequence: TGCGCCAGCAGCCAGGCTTACGAGCAGTTCTTC. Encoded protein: CASSQAYEQFF.

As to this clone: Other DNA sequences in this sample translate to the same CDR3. CDR3 nucleotides: TGTGCCAGCAGTTACTCCGAGGGGGGAACTGAAGCTTTCTTT. This encodes CASSYSEGGTEAFF. The V call is TRBV6-5, the J call TRBJ1-1; a possible D gene is TRBD1 (6 bases). The germline V gene has CDR1 MNHEY and CDR2 SVGAGI. This CDR3 has 14 residues. V lost 0 bases, J lost 5 bases, and 10 bases lay in between.

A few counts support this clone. CDR3 region: CASSSTGVNYGYTF. The CDR3 DNA reads TGTGCCAGCAGCTCCACAGGGGTAAACTATGGCTACACCTTC. The chain employs TRBV7-9 and TRBJ1-2; 7 positions match TRBD1. This CDR3 comprises 14 residues. V shed 4 bases and J 2 bases; nucleotides not matched to a gene: 4. The germline gives CDR1 SEHNR, CDR2 FQNEAQ (reference sequence).

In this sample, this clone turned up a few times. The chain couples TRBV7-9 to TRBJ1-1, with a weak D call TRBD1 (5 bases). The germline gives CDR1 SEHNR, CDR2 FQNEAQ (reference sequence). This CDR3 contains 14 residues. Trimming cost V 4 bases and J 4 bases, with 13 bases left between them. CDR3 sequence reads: CASSSKGGTTEAFF. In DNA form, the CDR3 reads TGTGCCAGCAGCTCCAAGGGCGGGACCACTGAAGCTTTCTTT.

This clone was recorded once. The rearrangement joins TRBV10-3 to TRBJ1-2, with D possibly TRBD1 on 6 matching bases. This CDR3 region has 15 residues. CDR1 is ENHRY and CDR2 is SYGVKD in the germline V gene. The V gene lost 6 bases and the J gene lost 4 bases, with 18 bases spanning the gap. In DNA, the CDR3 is TGTGCCATCAGGAGACAGCGCGACAGGAGCTATGGCTACACCTTC. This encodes CAIRRQRDRSYGYTF.

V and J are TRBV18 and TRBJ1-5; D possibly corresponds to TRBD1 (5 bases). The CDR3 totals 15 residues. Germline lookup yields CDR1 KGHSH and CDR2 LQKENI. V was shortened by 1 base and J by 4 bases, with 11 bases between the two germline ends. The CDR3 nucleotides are TGTGCCAGCTCACCACTTCGGGGCTTTAATCAGCCCCAGCATTTT. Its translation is CASSPLRGFNQPQHF.